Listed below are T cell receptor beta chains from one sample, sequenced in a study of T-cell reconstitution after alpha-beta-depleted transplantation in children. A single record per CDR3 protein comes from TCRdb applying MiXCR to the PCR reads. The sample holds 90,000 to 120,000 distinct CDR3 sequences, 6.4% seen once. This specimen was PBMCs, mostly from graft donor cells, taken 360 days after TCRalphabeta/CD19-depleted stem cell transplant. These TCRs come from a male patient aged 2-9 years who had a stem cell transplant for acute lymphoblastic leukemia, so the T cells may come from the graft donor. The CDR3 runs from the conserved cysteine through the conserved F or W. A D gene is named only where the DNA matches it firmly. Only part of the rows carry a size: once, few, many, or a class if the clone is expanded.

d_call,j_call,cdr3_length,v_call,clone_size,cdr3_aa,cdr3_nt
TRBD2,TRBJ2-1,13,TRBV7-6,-,CASSTGLSNEQFF,TGTGCCAGCAGCACGGGACTATCCAATGAGCAGTTCTTC
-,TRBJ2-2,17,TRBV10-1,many,CASSESPGFFNTGELFF,TGCGCCAGCAGTGAGTCCCCCGGGTTCTTTAACACCGGGGAGCTGTTTTTT
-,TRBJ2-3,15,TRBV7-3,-,CASSRSGSSTDTQYF,TGTGCCAGCAGCCGAAGCGGATCTAGCACAGATACGCAGTATTTT
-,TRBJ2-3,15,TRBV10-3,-,CAIRDGQSAPDTQYF,TGTGCCATCAGAGATGGTCAATCGGCTCCAGATACGCAGTATTTT
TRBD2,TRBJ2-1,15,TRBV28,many,CASTYFASGNDEQFF,TGTGCCAGCACCTACTTTGCAAGCGGGAACGATGAGCAGTTCTTC
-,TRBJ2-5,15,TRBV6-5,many,CASSYTGAEQETQYF,TGTGCCAGCAGTTACACCGGAGCCGAGCAAGAGACCCAGTACTTC
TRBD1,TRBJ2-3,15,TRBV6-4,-,CASSDRDRETDTQYF,TGTGCCAGCAGTGACCGGGACAGGGAGACAGATACGCAGTATTTT
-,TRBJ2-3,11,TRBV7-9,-,CASSSLDTQYF,TGTGCCAGCAGCTCCCTAGATACGCAGTATTTT
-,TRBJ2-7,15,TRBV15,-,CATSRAPGSQTEQYF,TGTGCCACCAGCAGAGCCCCGGGTTCCCAAACAGAGCAGTACTTC
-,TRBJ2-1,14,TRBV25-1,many,CASGGGTTYNEQFF,TGTGCCAGCGGCGGAGGTACAACCTACAATGAGCAGTTCTTC
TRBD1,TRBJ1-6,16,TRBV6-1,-,CASRETGSSYNSPLHF,TGTGCCAGCAGGGAGACAGGGAGCTCCTATAATTCACCCCTCCACTTT
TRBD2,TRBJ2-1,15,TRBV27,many,CASSLGDYSYNEQFF,TGTGCCAGCAGTTTAGGGGACTACTCCTACAATGAGCAGTTCTTC
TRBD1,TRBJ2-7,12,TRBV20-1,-,CSASGQGIEQYF,TGCAGTGCTAGCGGACAGGGGATCGAGCAGTACTTC
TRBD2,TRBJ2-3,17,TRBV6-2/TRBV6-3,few,CASSWIGLAGRTDTQYF,TGTGCCAGCAGTTGGATAGGACTAGCGGGTCGCACAGATACGCAGTATTTT
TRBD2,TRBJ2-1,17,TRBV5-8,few,CASRNGTSGTYYNEQFF,TGTGCCAGCAGAAATGGGACTAGCGGGACCTACTACAATGAGCAGTTCTTC
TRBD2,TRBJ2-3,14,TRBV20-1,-,CSSTSGGAGDTQYF,TGCAGTTCGACTAGCGGGGGGGCGGGAGATACGCAGTATTTT
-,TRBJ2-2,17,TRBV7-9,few,CASSPFDTGPHTGELFF,TGTGCCAGCAGCCCCTTTGATACCGGGCCACACACCGGGGAGCTGTTTTTT
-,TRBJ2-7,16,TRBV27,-,CASSVIRIGEPYEQYF,TGTGCCAGCAGTGTCATAAGAATCGGGGAACCCTACGAGCAGTACTTC
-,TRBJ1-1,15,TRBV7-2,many,CASSSVTGSNTEAFF,TGTGCCAGCAGCTCCGTGACCGGATCAAACACTGAAGCTTTCTTT
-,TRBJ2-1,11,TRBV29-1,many,CSGLALNEQFF,TGCAGCGGCCTAGCGCTCAATGAGCAGTTCTTC
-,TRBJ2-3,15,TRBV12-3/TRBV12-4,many,CASSFLVAVPDTQYF,TGTGCCAGCAGTTTTCTGGTCGCAGTCCCAGATACGCAGTATTTT
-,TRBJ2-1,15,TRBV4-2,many,CASSPRTGSTNEQFF,TGTGCCAGCAGCCCCCGGACTGGATCCACCAATGAGCAGTTCTTC
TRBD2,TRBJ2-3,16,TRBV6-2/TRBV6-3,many,CASSRTERELTDTQYF,TGTGCCAGCAGTCGCACGGAGCGGGAGCTAACAGATACGCAGTATTTT
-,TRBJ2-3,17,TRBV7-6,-,CASSLAGIERDTDTQYF,TGTGCCAGCAGCTTAGCCGGCATTGAAAGGGACACAGATACGCAGTATTTT
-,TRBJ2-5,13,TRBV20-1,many,CSGGRAFQETQYF,TGCAGTGGTGGGCGGGCGTTCCAAGAGACCCAGTACTTC
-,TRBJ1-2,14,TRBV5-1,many,CASSLRRYPYGYTF,TGCGCCAGCAGCCTCCGACGGTACCCGTATGGCTACACCTTC
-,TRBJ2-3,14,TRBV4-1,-,CASSPLPSTDTQYF,TGCGCCAGCAGCCCCCTCCCGAGCACAGATACGCAGTATTTT
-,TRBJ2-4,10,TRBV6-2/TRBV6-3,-,CASGTNIQYF,TGTGCCAGCGGGACTAACATTCAGTACTTC
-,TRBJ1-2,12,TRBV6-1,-,CASSADTYGYTF,TGTGCCAGCAGTGCGGACACCTATGGCTACACCTTC
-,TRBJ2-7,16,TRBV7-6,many,CASSSREGTKYYEQYF,TGTGCCAGCAGCTCTCGGGAAGGGACAAAGTACTACGAGCAGTACTTC
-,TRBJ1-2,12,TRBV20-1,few,CSAVEGVWGYTF,TGCAGTGCTGTGGAGGGAGTCTGGGGCTACACCTTC
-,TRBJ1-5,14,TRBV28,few,CASSLNRSNQPQHF,TGTGCCAGCAGTTTGAATCGGAGCAATCAGCCCCAGCATTTT
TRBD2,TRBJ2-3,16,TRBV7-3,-,CASSPIAGGLPDTQYF,TGTGCCAGCAGCCCGATAGCGGGAGGGCTTCCAGATACGCAGTATTTT
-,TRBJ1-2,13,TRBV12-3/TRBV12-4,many,CASSFGRGYGYTF,TGTGCCAGCAGTTTTGGGCGTGGCTATGGCTACACCTTC
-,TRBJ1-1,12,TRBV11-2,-,CASSLSTVEAFF,TGTGCCAGCAGCTTAAGCACAGTTGAAGCTTTCTTT
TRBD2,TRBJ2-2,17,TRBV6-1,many,CASSPLGGSKNTGELFF,TGTGCCAGCAGTCCCCTGGGCGGGAGCAAAAACACCGGGGAGCTGTTTTTT
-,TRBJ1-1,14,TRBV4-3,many,CASSQDLRPPEAFF,TGCGCCAGCAGCCAAGATTTGAGGCCCCCTGAAGCTTTCTTT
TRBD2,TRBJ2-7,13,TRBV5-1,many,CASRSGGSYEQYF,TGCGCCAGCAGGTCGGGAGGTTCCTACGAGCAGTACTTC
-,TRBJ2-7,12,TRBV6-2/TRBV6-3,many,CASSSLDYEQYF,TGTGCCAGCAGTTCCCTGGATTACGAGCAGTACTTC
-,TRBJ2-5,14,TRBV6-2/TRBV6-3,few,CASRPSGFQETQYF,TGTGCCAGCAGGCCGAGCGGGTTTCAAGAGACCCAGTACTTC
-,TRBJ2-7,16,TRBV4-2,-,CASSQDRRGYTYEQYF,TGTGCCAGCAGCCAAGATCGACGGGGGTATACCTACGAGCAGTACTTC
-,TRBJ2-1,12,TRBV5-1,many,CASRGGYNEQFF,TGCGCCAGCAGGGGAGGTTACAATGAGCAGTTCTTC
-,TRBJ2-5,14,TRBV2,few,CASSDAAAQETQYF,TGTGCCAGCAGTGATGCGGCAGCTCAAGAGACCCAGTACTTC
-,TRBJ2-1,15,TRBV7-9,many,CASSSDFVSYNEQFF,TGTGCCAGCAGCTCGGACTTTGTTTCCTACAATGAGCAGTTCTTC
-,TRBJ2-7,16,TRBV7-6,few,CASSSRPRGFPYEQYF,TGTGCCAGCAGCTCACGACCCAGGGGATTCCCATACGAGCAGTACTTC
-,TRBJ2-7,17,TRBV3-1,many,CASSKGFWGGASYEQYF,TGTGCCAGCAGCAAGGGGTTTTGGGGGGGCGCCTCCTACGAGCAGTACTTC
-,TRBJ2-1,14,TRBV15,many,CATRQSGGYNEQFF,TGTGCCACCCGACAGTCCGGCGGTTACAATGAGCAGTTCTTC
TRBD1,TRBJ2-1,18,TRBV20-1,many,CSARETLVTGESYNEQFF,TGCAGTGCTAGAGAAACCCTCGTGACAGGGGAATCCTACAATGAGCAGTTCTTC
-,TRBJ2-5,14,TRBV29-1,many,CSVASPRGSETQYF,TGCAGCGTTGCCAGCCCCCGAGGAAGCGAGACCCAGTACTTC
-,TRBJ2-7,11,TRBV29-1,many,CSVPGRYEQYF,TGCAGCGTCCCAGGGAGGTACGAGCAGTACTTC
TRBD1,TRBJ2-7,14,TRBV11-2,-,CASSYSGQGDEQYF,TGTGCCAGCAGTTATTCGGGACAGGGGGACGAGCAGTACTTC
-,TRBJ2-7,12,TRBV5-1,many,CASSLLGYEQYF,TGCGCCAGCAGCTTGTTAGGGTACGAGCAGTACTTC
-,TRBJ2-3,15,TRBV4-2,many,CASSQGRTPTDTQYF,TGTGCCAGCAGCCAAGGGCGGACACCCACAGATACGCAGTATTTT
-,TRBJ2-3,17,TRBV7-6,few,CASSLMRAGFSTDTQYF,TGTGCCAGCAGCTTAATGAGAGCGGGTTTTTCCACAGATACGCAGTATTTT
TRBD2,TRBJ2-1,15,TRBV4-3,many,CASSQLAGVGDEQFF,TGCGCCAGCAGCCAACTAGCGGGAGTGGGGGATGAGCAGTTCTTC
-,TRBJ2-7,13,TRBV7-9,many,CASSAAVFDEQYF,TGTGCCAGCAGCGCCGCTGTTTTCGACGAGCAGTACTTC
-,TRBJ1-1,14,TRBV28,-,CASSPCSGDTEAFF,TGTGCCAGCAGTCCCTGTTCAGGCGACACTGAAGCTTTCTTT
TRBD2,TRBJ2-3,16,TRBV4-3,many,CASSQVWAPGGDTQYF,TGCGCCAGCAGCCAAGTTTGGGCCCCGGGAGGGGATACGCAGTATTTT
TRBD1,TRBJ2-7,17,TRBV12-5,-,CASGPGQGLPSSYEQYF,TGTGCTAGTGGCCCCGGACAGGGCTTGCCTAGCTCCTACGAGCAGTACTTC
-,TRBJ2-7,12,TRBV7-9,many,CASSLMGGEQYF,TGTGCCAGCAGCTTAATGGGTGGGGAGCAGTACTTC